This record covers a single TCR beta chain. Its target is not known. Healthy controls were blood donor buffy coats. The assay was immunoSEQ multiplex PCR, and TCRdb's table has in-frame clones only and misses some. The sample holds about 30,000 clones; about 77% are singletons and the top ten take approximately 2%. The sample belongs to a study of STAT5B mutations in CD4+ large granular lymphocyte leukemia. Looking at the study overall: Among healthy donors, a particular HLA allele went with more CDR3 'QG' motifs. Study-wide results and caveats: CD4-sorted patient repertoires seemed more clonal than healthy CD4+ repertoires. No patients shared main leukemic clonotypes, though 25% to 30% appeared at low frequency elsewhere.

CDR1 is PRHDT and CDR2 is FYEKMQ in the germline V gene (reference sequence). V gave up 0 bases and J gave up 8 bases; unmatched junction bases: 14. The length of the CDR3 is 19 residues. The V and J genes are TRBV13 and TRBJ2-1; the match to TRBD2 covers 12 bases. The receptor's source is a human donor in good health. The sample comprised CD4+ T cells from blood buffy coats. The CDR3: CASSLGRRTSGVTWDEQFF. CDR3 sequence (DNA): TGTGCCAGCAGCTTAGGCCGGAGGACTAGCGGGGTTACTTGGGATGAGCAGTTCTTC.